This T cell receptor (beta chain) stems from a study of cytomegalovirus exposure and HLA in healthy donors. Concerning this clone itself: Its antigen is not known.

Study-level findings and limits: The availability of immune exposure information extended only to CMV serostatus.

The study ran its PCR with 60 Vbeta and 13 Jbeta primers. Data came from immunoSEQ multiplex PCR; TCRdb stores just in-frame clones and leaves some out. The data contain over 100,000 clones, around 73% of them singletons. Germline CDR1 KGHSH, CDR2 LQKENI. There are 11 residues in the CDR3. V lost 1 base and J 8 bases, leaving 3 bases between the germline ends. This sequence was found in a man aged 35-49 years in good health and CMV-seronegative. J is TRBJ2-4 and V is TRBV18; D uncertain. The sample comprised PBMCs. CDR3 bases: TGTGCCAGCTCACCACGCGACATTCAGTACTTC. This sequence encodes CASSPRDIQYF.